This entry lists 4 T cell receptor beta chains sequenced from one sample in a study of shared clonotypes between healthy human individuals (dated by TCRdb to 2018 to 2021). Libraries came from the immunoSEQ multiplex PCR assay. TCRdb took over this immuneACCESS table, retaining in-frame rearrangements with V and J assigned. Such tables are incomplete; in checked studies, under half of the missing clones stem from an unresolved V gene, and the remainder is unexplained. The sample includes hundreds of thousands of clones, with around 78% observed a single time. The top ten clonotypes cover 12% of the sample. What was sequenced was PBMCs. These receptors all come from a woman aged 40-49 years in good health. Some clones in this sample may be carry-over from other donors' samples.

V gene TRBV5-1 combines with J gene TRBJ2-7; unclear D gene. The CDR3 runs to 13 residues. Trimming took off 0 bases at V and 6 bases at J, with 10 bases between the two ends. CDR1 SGHRS and CDR2 YFSETQ come from the germline V gene. CDR3 coding DNA: TGCGCCAGCAGCTTGGCGCCAATGGGCGAGCAGTACTTC. Its translation is CASSLAPMGEQYF.

This sequence joins TRBV5-1 and TRBJ1-1; a weak D match, TRBD1 (5 bases). V was pared by 2 bases and J by 2 bases, with 19 bases between. CDR3 length equals 17 residues. Germline CDR1 reads SGHRS; CDR2 reads YFSETQ. This CDR3 reads CASSFRIRGSTNTEAFF. In DNA form, the CDR3 reads TGCGCCAGCAGCTTTCGTATCCGGGGCAGTACTAACACTGAAGCTTTCTTT.

This sequence joins TRBV4-1 and TRBJ2-7; possibly TRBD2 for D (6 bases). This CDR3 is built from 17 residues. Germline V lookup: CDR1 MGHRA, CDR2 YSYEKL. V lost 4 bases, J lost 0 bases, and 19 bases lay in between. CDR3 nucleotides: TGCGCCAGCAGCCGAAAGATCGGGACTCCGAGCTCCTACGAGCAGTACTTC. Translation: CASSRKIGTPSSYEQYF.

This chain joins TRBV6-5 and TRBJ2-7; TRBD2 matches at 11 bases. The germline V gene has CDR1 MNHEY and CDR2 SVGAGI. V was clipped by 4 bases and J by 2 bases; unmatched bases: 7. CDR3 length: 16 amino acids. The CDR3 loop is CASSSSSTSGAYEQYF. CDR3 DNA: TGTGCCAGCAGTTCCTCCTCGACTAGCGGGGCCTACGAGCAGTACTTC.